The sequence of this T cell receptor beta chain was determined in a study of blood T cell repertoires in COVID-19. Trimming shortened V by 3 bases and J by 4 bases, and 13 bases separated the two germline ends. Germline values: CDR1 SGDLS, CDR2 YYNGEE. The CDR3 is 14 amino acids. Profiled with immunoSEQ multiplex PCR; TCRdb holds only in-frame clones, not every one. The sample holds fewer than 15,000 clones, roughly 84% seen once. Sequencing input: peripheral blood. This rearrangement joins TRBV9 to TRBJ2-5; D possibly corresponds to TRBD2 (6 bases). The sequence derives from a man aged 50 to 60 with active COVID-19. For the CDR3, the DNA is TGTGCCAGCAGCGCGGGACTCCCGCTAGAGACCCAGTACTTC. This encodes CASSAGLPLETQYF.